This is a list of T cell receptor beta chains from one sample in a study of brain metastases from non-small cell lung cancer. Produced via immunoSEQ multiplex PCR; TCRdb's table is partial and in-frame only. The table shows 14,000 to 15,000 clones, with approximately 82% occurring only once. Sequencing used primary lung tumor tissue. These receptors originate from a donor over 35 with non-small cell lung cancer. Each CDR3 is given with its conserved first and last residue. A D gene is named only where the DNA matches it firmly. Size values are once, few and many counts, or a class for expanded clones, and some rows have none.

d_gene	v_gene	j_gene	abundance	CDR3nt	CDR3aa
-	TRBV10-1	TRBJ2-3	-	TGCGCCAGCAGTCCGAGAACAGATACGCAGTATTTT	CASSPRTDTQYF
-	TRBV6-1	TRBJ1-2	-	TGTGCCAGCAGTGAAGCGTCCGGGGGCGGTGGCTACACCTTC	CASSEASGGGGYTF
-	TRBV9	TRBJ1-1	-	TGTGCCAGCAGCGTTGGGGACACTGAAGCTTTCTTT	CASSVGDTEAFF
-	TRBV2	TRBJ2-4	-	TGTGCCAGCAGTGAAAGCAGGGGTTGGGACATTCAGTACTTC	CASSESRGWDIQYF
-	TRBV7-9	TRBJ2-1	-	TGTGCCAGCAGCCGTATGGACAGTTACAATGAGCAGTTCTTC	CASSRMDSYNEQFF
-	TRBV7-2	TRBJ1-2	-	TGTGCCAGCAGCTTAGGTCCCGGGCGGAACTATGGCTACACCTTC	CASSLGPGRNYGYTF
-	TRBV20-1	TRBJ1-1	-	TGCAGTGCCCCCAGGAACACTGAAGCTTTCTTT	CSAPRNTEAFF
-	TRBV29-1	TRBJ2-4	-	TGCAGCGTTCACGAGACAGAAAACATTCAGTACTTC	CSVHETENIQYF
-	TRBV30	TRBJ2-1	-	TGTGCCTGGAGTGTATATGGGGGTCCGTCCTACAATGAGCAGTTCTTC	CAWSVYGGPSYNEQFF
-	TRBV14	TRBJ2-5	-	TGTGCCAGCAGCGCGAGGAGAGGGCGCCAAGAGACCCAGTACTTC	CASSARRGRQETQYF
TRBD2	TRBV5-1	TRBJ2-5	-	TGCGCCAGCAGCTTGGGCGGGGGAAACCAAGAGACCCAGTACTTC	CASSLGGGNQETQYF
TRBD1	TRBV27	TRBJ1-6	-	TGTGCCAGCAGTCCCTCCGGGACAGTTAATTCACCCCTCCACTTT	CASSPSGTVNSPLHF
-	TRBV11-3	TRBJ2-2	-	TGTGCCAGCAGCCCCGGCTGGCAGCCCGGGGAGCTGTTTTTT	CASSPGWQPGELFF
-	TRBV30	TRBJ2-3	-	TGTGCCTGGAGGGTCTCGGGACACAGCACAGATACGCAGTATTTT	CAWRVSGHSTDTQYF
TRBD2	TRBV6-2/TRBV6-3	TRBJ2-1	-	TGTGCCAGCAGTTACGGGGTAGCGGGCGGCCCCAATGAGCAGTTCTTC	CASSYGVAGGPNEQFF
-	TRBV30	TRBJ1-2	-	TGTGCCTGGAGTGTACCCGGGACCGTTTATGGCTACACCTTC	CAWSVPGTVYGYTF
TRBD1	TRBV27	TRBJ1-1	-	TGTGCCACCCGACAGGGGACTGAAGCTTTCTTT	CATRQGTEAFF
TRBD2	TRBV9	TRBJ2-1	-	TGTGCCAGCAGCCCATTCGTTGGGGCGGGGGGGAGCTCCTACAATGAGCAGTTCTTC	CASSPFVGAGGSSYNEQFF
TRBD1	TRBV5-1	TRBJ1-2	-	TGCGCCAGCAGACAGGGGATCTATGGCTACACCTTC	CASRQGIYGYTF
-	TRBV7-2	TRBJ1-1	-	TGTGCCAGCAGCTTAGCAGGCGGGGTCGCTGAAGCTTTCTTT	CASSLAGGVAEAFF
-	TRBV7-8	TRBJ2-2	-	TGTGCCAGCAGCCTTCGGGCGGGGGCTGCCGGGGAGCTGTTTTTT	CASSLRAGAAGELFF
-	TRBV2	TRBJ1-4	-	TGTGCCAGCACCAATTCAAGGGGGGCTAATGAAAAACTGTTTTTT	CASTNSRGANEKLFF
-	TRBV6-5	TRBJ2-1	-	TGTGCCAGCAGTTCCACCGGGACACGCTACAATGAGCAGTTCTTC	CASSSTGTRYNEQFF
-	TRBV6-5	TRBJ1-1	-	TGTGCCAGCAGCGATACAACGAACACTGAAGCTTTCTTT	CASSDTTNTEAFF
TRBD1	TRBV7-8	TRBJ2-1	-	TGTGCCAGCAGCATAACTAGGGGGCGAAGCGAGCAGTTCTTC	CASSITRGRSEQFF
-	TRBV30	TRBJ1-2	once	TGTGCCTGGACTCATGGGGGCGCGGGCTCCTATGGCTACACCTTC	CAWTHGGAGSYGYTF
TRBD1	TRBV24-1	TRBJ1-2	-	TGTGCCACCAGTGACCGGGGACAGACCTATGGCTACACCTTC	CATSDRGQTYGYTF
TRBD1	TRBV10-3	TRBJ2-3	-	TGTGCCATCAGTGAGCGGGACAGGGACACAGATACGCAGTATTTT	CAISERDRDTDTQYF
-	TRBV30	TRBJ2-6	-	TGTGCCTGGAGTGAAATGGGAAGCTCTGGGGCCAACGTCCTGACTTTC	CAWSEMGSSGANVLTF
TRBD2	TRBV12-5	TRBJ2-5	-	TGTGCTAGTGGTAACGGACTAGCGGGGGAGGTGACCCAGTACTTC	CASGNGLAGEVTQYF
TRBD1	TRBV4-1	TRBJ2-7	-	TGCGCCAGCAGCCAAGATTGGGGGGACAGGGAGTACGAGCAGTACTTC	CASSQDWGDREYEQYF
TRBD1	TRBV9	TRBJ1-5	-	TGTGCCAGCAGCGCTGGGACAGGGGCCCTCAATCAGCCCCAGCATTTT	CASSAGTGALNQPQHF
-	TRBV5-6	TRBJ1-1	-	TGTGCCAGCAGCTTGTTAGGCGGACTCCCAAACACTGAAGCTTTCTTT	CASSLLGGLPNTEAFF
TRBD1	TRBV12-5	TRBJ2-3	-	TGTGCTAGTGGTTTGGTACGTGGCTCAGACAGGGAAAGCACAGATACGCAGTATTTT	CASGLVRGSDRESTDTQYF
TRBD1	TRBV4-3	TRBJ1-6	-	TGCGCCAGCAGCCAAGCCGGGACAGGGTTAGCCCCGAATTCACCCCTCCACTTT	CASSQAGTGLAPNSPLHF
TRBD1	TRBV25-1	TRBJ1-2	-	TGTGCCAGCAGTCGGACAGGGGGCTACACCTTC	CASSRTGGYTF
-	TRBV27	TRBJ1-4	-	TGTGTCAGCAGTTTAATGGGGGTGGGGGAAAAACTGTTTTTT	CVSSLMGVGEKLFF
-	TRBV18	TRBJ1-2	once	TGTGCCAGCTCACTATCTCTGTCAGGGAACTATGGCTACACCTTC	CASSLSLSGNYGYTF
TRBD1	TRBV13	TRBJ1-1	-	TGTGCCAGCAGCAGGACAGGGGGCATTGATACTGAAGCTTTCTTT	CASSRTGGIDTEAFF
-	TRBV3-1/TRBV3-2	TRBJ2-2	-	TGTGCCAGCAGCTACTATGGCCGGGAGCTGTTTTTT	CASSYYGRELFF
-	TRBV7-2	TRBJ2-3	-	TGTGCCGGTGCCGAAATGGGGCCCACAGATACGCAGTATTTT	CAGAEMGPTDTQYF
TRBD2	TRBV11-2	TRBJ2-1	-	TGTGCCAGCAGCTCAGAAAGCGGGGGGCTCCAGTCCTACAATGAGCAGTTCTTC	CASSSESGGLQSYNEQFF